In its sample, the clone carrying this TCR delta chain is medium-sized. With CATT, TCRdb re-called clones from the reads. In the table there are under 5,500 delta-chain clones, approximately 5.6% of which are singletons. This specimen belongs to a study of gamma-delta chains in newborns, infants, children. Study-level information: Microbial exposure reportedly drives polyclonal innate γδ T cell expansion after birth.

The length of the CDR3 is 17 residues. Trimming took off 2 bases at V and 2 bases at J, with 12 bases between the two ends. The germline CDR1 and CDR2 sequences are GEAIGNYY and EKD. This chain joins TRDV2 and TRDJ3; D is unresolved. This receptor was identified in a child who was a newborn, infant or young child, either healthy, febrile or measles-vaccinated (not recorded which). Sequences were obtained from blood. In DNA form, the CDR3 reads TGTGCCTGTGACAAAGTAGACGGCCCCTGGGACACCCGACAGATGTTTTTC. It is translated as CACDKVDGPWDTRQMFF.